One and the same sample provided the 28 T cell receptor beta chains below, sequenced in a study of shared clonotypes between healthy human individuals. Produced via immunoSEQ multiplex PCR; TCRdb's table is partial and in-frame only. The sample lists about 450,000 clones, 70% to 80% occurring once. Sequencing was carried out using PBMCs. Receptors originate from a woman aged 40 to 50 in good health. Some clones in this sample may be carry-over from other donors' samples.

CDR3 bases: TGTGCCAGCAGCCAGGGCGTCGTAAACGAGCAGTACTTC. Its translation is CASSQGVVNEQYF. The gene calls are TRBV7-2 and TRBJ2-7; D perhaps matches TRBD1 (5 bases). The CDR3 sequence is 13 residues long. V lost 5 bases to trimming and J lost 5 bases, with 13 bases between them. Germline V gene lookup returns CDR1 SGHTA and CDR2 FQGNSA.

This chain uses TRBV7-2 with TRBJ2-3; maybe TRBD2 (5 bases). Germline CDR1 reads SGHTA; CDR2 reads FQGNSA. V lost 5 bases, J lost 3 bases, and 15 bases lay in between. This CDR3 spans 15 amino acids. The CDR3 here is CASSPGVAITDTQYF. The CDR3 bases are TGTGCCAGCAGCCCCGGGGTTGCGATTACAGATACGCAGTATTTT. The full variable domain, rest sourced from reference TRBV7-2 and TRBJ2-3, is GAGVSQSPSNKVTEKGKDVELRCDPISGHTALYWYRQSLGQGLEFLIYFQGNSAPDKSGLPSDRFSAERTGGSVSTLTIQRTQQEDSAVYLCASSPGVAITDTQYFGPGTRLTVL.

This clone was counted only a few times. This chain connects TRBV2 to TRBJ2-5; no clear D. The end of the DNA fits TRBJ2-7 better, so the J call may be wrong. The V gene's germline CDR1 is SNHLY and CDR2 FYNNEI. The CDR3 covers 12 residues. The CDR3 nucleotides read TGTGCCAGCAGTGCCACGGCCTACGAGCAGTACTTC. It is translated as CASSATAYEQYF.

The V and J genes are TRBV2 and TRBJ2-1, with 7 nucleotides matching TRBD1. The J segment lost 3 bases and the V segment lost 6 bases, leaving 2 bases of the junction unmatched. This CDR3 has 13 residues. Per the germline V gene, CDR1 is SNHLY and CDR2 is FYNNEI. CDR3 nucleotides: TGTGCCAGCAGGCAGGGGGACTACAATGAGCAGTTCTTC. It translates to CASRQGDYNEQFF.

The table lists this clone with a count of one. The V call is TRBV11-2, the J call TRBJ1-4; TRBD1 matches at 12 bases. Germline V gives CDR1 SGHAT, CDR2 FQNNGV. After removal of 1 base from V and 7 bases from J, the junction contained 1 base not matched to a gene. The CDR3 is made up of 15 amino acids. This CDR3 reads CASSLGGQGAEKLFF. Written as DNA, the CDR3 is TGTGCCAGCAGCTTAGGGGGACAGGGGGCTGAAAAACTGTTTTTT.

The chain employs TRBV28 and TRBJ2-2; D uncertain. The CDR3 sequence is 14 residues long. Trimming shortened V by 8 bases and J by 3 bases, and 13 bases separated the two germline ends. CDR1 is MDHEN and CDR2 is SYDVKM in the germline V gene. CDR3 protein: CASLPPGDTGELFF. The DNA of the CDR3 is TGTGCCAGCCTGCCCCCGGGTGACACCGGGGAGCTGTTTTTT.

This chain links TRBV6-1 with TRBJ2-7; 8 nucleotides line up with TRBD2. CDR1 and CDR2 from the germline V gene are MNHNS and SASEGT. Trimming removed 0 bases from V and 5 bases from J; junction bases left unmatched: 9. The CDR3 length is 16 residues. The CDR3 DNA reads as TGTGCCAGCAGTGAAGCATACGGGGGGGTCGGACACGAGCAGTACTTC. The encoded protein is CASSEAYGGVGHEQYF.

The sample holds many counts of this clone. This chain uses TRBV27 with TRBJ2-3; D is unresolved. CDR3 length equals 15 residues. V lost 6 bases and J 3 bases, leaving 16 bases between the germline ends. The V gene's germline CDR1 is MNHEY and CDR2 SMNVEV (reference sequence). The CDR3 loop is CASRPNMRSTDTQYF. The CDR3 coding sequence is TGTGCCAGCAGACCAAACATGAGGAGTACAGATACGCAGTATTTT.

The chain carries TRBV14 and TRBJ2-7; D is ambiguous. V lost 2 bases to trimming and J lost 6 bases, with 11 bases between them. CDR1 and CDR2 from the germline V gene are SGHDN and FVKESK. There are 13 residues in the CDR3. CDR3 protein: CASSQLGAGEQYF. CDR3 DNA sequence: TGTGCCAGCAGCCAACTGGGTGCTGGCGAGCAGTACTTC.

A remark on this clone: A read error is possible here, since a much larger clone lies one base away. The chain employs TRBV2 and TRBJ2-7; a possible D gene is TRBD2 (5 bases). V lost 8 bases and J lost 3, with 11 bases in between. The CDR3 sequence is 12 residues long. Per germline, CDR1 SNHLY and CDR2 FYNNEI. CDR3 DNA: TGTGCCAGCCTTGGACGGGGCTACGAGCAGTACTTC. Protein: CASLGRGYEQYF.

This clone was seen once. The CDR3 is CASSPPFWTSDSYEQYF. CDR3 DNA sequence: TGTGCCAGCAGCCCGCCCTTTTGGACTAGCGACTCCTACGAGCAGTACTTC. The chain recombines TRBV7-8 with TRBJ2-7, with 9 bases aligning to TRBD2. The CDR3 runs to 17 residues. The V segment lost 5 bases and the J segment 0 bases; nucleotides outside the gene matches: 11. Per the germline V gene, CDR1 is SGHVS and CDR2 is FQNEAQ.

In DNA form, the CDR3 reads TGTGCCAGCAGCCTGGACGACGCCACAGATACGCAGTATTTT. Its translation is CASSLDDATDTQYF. V gene TRBV11-3 combines with J gene TRBJ2-3; no definite D call. V lost 5 bases and J lost 2, with 11 bases in between. Germline assignment: CDR1 SGHNT and CDR2 YENEEA. CDR3 length: 14 amino acids.

This clone was observed a single time. This chain connects TRBV2 to TRBJ1-1; 7 nucleotides align to TRBD1. Germline V CDR1 and CDR2: SNHLY, FYNNEI. CDR3 length: 13 residues. J lost 10 bases, V lost 5 bases, and 10 bases had no gene match. The CDR3 DNA is TGTGCCAGCAGTACAACGCGGGACAGTGGAGCTTTCTTT. Its protein product is CASSTTRDSGAFF. Full variable domain (outside the CDR3, taken from reference TRBV2 and TRBJ1-1): EPEVTQTPSHQVTQMGQEVILRCVPISNHLYFYWYRQILGQKVEFLVSFYNNEISEKSEIFDDQFSVERPDGSNFTLKIRSTKLEDSAMYFCASSTTRDSGAFFGQGTRLTVV.

The chain recombines TRBV5-1 with TRBJ1-1, with D possibly TRBD1 on 6 matching bases. V was pared by 4 bases and J by 4 bases, with 20 bases between. Germline CDR1 SGHRS, CDR2 YFSETQ. The CDR3 length is 16 residues. The CDR3 loop is CASSPSGHTRGTEAFF. The CDR3 DNA reads TGCGCCAGCAGCCCCTCTGGACATACCAGGGGCACTGAAGCTTTCTTT. The complete variable domain, with remaining parts taken from reference TRBV5-1 and TRBJ1-1, reads KAGVTQTPRYLIKTRGQQVTLSCSPISGHRSVSWYQQTPGQGLQFLFEYFSETQRNKGNFPGRFSGRQFSNSRSEMNVSTLELGDSALYLCASSPSGHTRGTEAFFGQGTRLTVV.

The chain has TRBV6-1 and TRBJ2-3; 7 bases match TRBD2. The trim removed 5 bases at V and 9 bases at J, leaving 8 bases unmatched. CDR1 and CDR2 from the germline V gene are MNHNS and SASEGT. The CDR3 spans 13 residues. CDR3 DNA sequence: TGTGCCAGCAGTAGGCTAGCGGATGGAACGCAGTATTTT. It specifies CASSRLADGTQYF.

This chain joins TRBV29-1 and TRBJ1-5; no definite D call. This CDR3 spans 14 amino acids. The germline V gene encodes CDR1 SQVTM and CDR2 ANQGSEA. The V end lost 5 bases, the J end lost 2 bases, and 13 bases lay between the germline ends. The CDR3 loop reads CSVSAGQGNQPQHF. The CDR3 DNA reads TGCAGCGTTTCGGCGGGCCAGGGCAATCAGCCCCAGCATTTT.

The CDR3 nucleotides read TGTGCCAGTAGCCTGTCACCTCTTAGCGTTAGCTCCTACAATGAGCAGTTCTTC. It encodes CASSLSPLSVSSYNEQFF. V and J are TRBV19 and TRBJ2-1, with D maybe TRBD2 (5 bases). Deletions cut 6 bases from V and 0 bases from J, with 21 bases between. The CDR3 totals 18 residues. Germline values: CDR1 LNHDA, CDR2 SQIVND (reference sequence).

The chain carries TRBV10-3 and TRBJ1-1; D might be TRBD1 (6 bases). Germline V gene sequence: CDR1 ENHRY, CDR2 SYGVKD. V lost 0 bases and J 1 base, leaving 9 bases between the germline ends. The length of the CDR3 is 15 residues. The CDR3 is CAISESGQPNTEAFF. The CDR3 DNA reads TGTGCCATCAGTGAGTCAGGACAGCCGAACACTGAAGCTTTCTTT.

V usage is TRBV5-1 and J usage is TRBJ2-3, with TRBD2 as a possible D gene (6 bases). Trimming cost V 0 bases and J 3 bases, with 14 bases left between them. CDR1 is SGHRS and CDR2 is YFSETQ in the germline V gene. This CDR3 is 16 amino acids long. CDR3 residues: CASSLEDHGGTDTQYF. CDR3 DNA sequence: TGCGCCAGCAGCTTGGAGGACCACGGAGGGACAGATACGCAGTATTTT.

The rearrangement joins TRBV25-1 to TRBJ1-4, with D possibly TRBD1 on 5 matching bases. V was clipped by 8 bases and J by 11 bases, with 15 bases between them. Germline CDR1 is MGHDK and CDR2 is SYGVNS. This CDR3 comprises 12 residues. The CDR3 loop reads CASLGGSGKLFF. The CDR3, as DNA: TGTGCCAGCTTGGGGGGGTCGGGGAAACTGTTTTTT.

The chain joins TRBV19 to TRBJ2-2, with TRBD2 matching over 12 bases. Germline V gene sequence: CDR1 LNHDA, CDR2 SQIVND (reference sequence). V lost 5 bases to trimming and J lost 6 bases; unmatched junction nucleotides: 7. The CDR3 extends over 16 amino acids. The CDR3 region has the DNA TGTGCCAGTAGTCCGAGACTAGCGGGAGTGGCCGGGGAGCTGTTTTTT. This encodes CASSPRLAGVAGELFF.

This chain connects TRBV27 to TRBJ2-7; 13 bases are shared with TRBD2. This CDR3 comprises 15 residues. Per germline, CDR1 MNHEY and CDR2 SMNVEV (reference sequence). V was pared by 5 bases and J by 6 bases, with 7 bases of the junction left unmatched. CDR3 sequence reads: CASSVGTSGTTEQYF. Written as DNA, the CDR3 is TGTGCCAGCAGTGTAGGGACTAGCGGGACGACCGAGCAGTACTTC.

Concerning this clone itself: Other DNA sequences in the sample encode the same CDR3. The chain employs TRBV28 and TRBJ2-7; unclear D gene. CDR1 MDHEN and CDR2 SYDVKM come from the germline V gene. The CDR3 length is 14 residues. Trimming shortened V by 0 bases and J by 6 bases, and 12 bases separated the two germline ends. The DNA of the CDR3 is TGTGCCAGCAGTTTATGCTCGACCGGATGCGAGCAGTACTTC. Its protein is CASSLCSTGCEQYF.

The genes are TRBV5-8 and TRBJ2-3; 16 nucleotides line up with TRBD2. This CDR3 has 20 residues. Germline-derived CDR1 and CDR2 are SGHTS and YDEGEE. V was clipped by 0 bases and J by 0 bases; unmatched bases: 7. The CDR3: CASSLVLQGLAGGSTDTQYF. The CDR3 coding sequence is TGTGCCAGCAGCTTGGTCCTTCAGGGACTAGCGGGAGGGAGCACAGATACGCAGTATTTT.

This rearrangement joins TRBV5-1 to TRBJ2-2; TRBD2 aligns across 14 bases. The V gene's germline CDR1 is SGHRS and CDR2 YFSETQ. The CDR3 sequence is 16 residues long. V lost 4 bases and J lost 4; bases outside the gene matches: 3. The DNA of the CDR3 is TGCGCCAGCAGCATAGGGACTAGCGGGAGCACCGGGGAGCTGTTTTTT. This translates into CASSIGTSGSTGELFF.

V gene TRBV27 combines with J gene TRBJ2-7, with 12 bases matching TRBD2. The V gene end was trimmed by 5 bases and the J gene end by 0 bases; junction bases not matched to a gene: 5. Per the germline V gene, CDR1 is MNHEY and CDR2 is SMNVEV (reference sequence). CDR3 length: 16 residues. CDR3 DNA sequence: TGTGCCAGCAGTATCAGACTAGCGGGAGACTCCTACGAGCAGTACTTC. This encodes CASSIRLAGDSYEQYF.

V and J are TRBV9 and TRBJ2-1; 7 bases map to TRBD1. V lost 3 bases to trimming and J lost 4 bases; unmatched junction nucleotides: 7. Germline V gives CDR1 SGDLS, CDR2 YYNGEE. The CDR3 has 15 residues. CDR3 nucleotide sequence: TGTGCCAGCAGCGAACAGGGGACCCTTTACAATGAGCAGTTCTTC. This codes for CASSEQGTLYNEQFF.

V gene TRBV30 combines with J gene TRBJ2-3; 8 bases agree with TRBD1. The CDR3 loop spans 16 amino acids. Trimming removed 1 base from V and 2 bases from J; junction bases left unmatched: 8. Germline lookup yields CDR1 GTSNPN and CDR2 SVGIG (reference sequence). CDR3: CAWSGGRGPNTDTQYF. In DNA form, the CDR3 reads TGTGCCTGGAGTGGGGGCAGGGGGCCTAACACAGATACGCAGTATTTT.